The rows below give T cell receptor beta chains drawn from one sample of a study of shared clonotypes between healthy human individuals. Generated by immunoSEQ multiplex PCR, the TCRdb table keeps only in-frame clones and is missing some. The data contain around 1.4 million clones, approximately 98.5% of them singletons. The sequencing sample was made of naive CD4+ T cells sorted from blood. All receptors come from a man aged 25 to 45 in good health. Each CDR3 is given with its conserved first and last residue. Fields, in order: V gene, J gene, clone size, D gene, CDR3 protein, CDR3 DNA. D genes are given only for firm matches. Not all rows give a size; the values are once, few, many and, for expanded clones, a class.

>TRBV7-2|TRBJ2-7|-|TRBD2
CASSSIPPGLAGGYEQYF
TGTGCCAGCAGCTCAATTCCCCCTGGACTAGCGGGAGGTTACGAGCAGTACTTC
>TRBV7-9|TRBJ2-2|-|TRBD2
CASSRTSGTTTGELFF
TGTGCCAGCAGCCGGACTAGCGGGACTACCACCGGGGAGCTGTTTTTT
>TRBV30|TRBJ2-7|-|TRBD1
CASAYRDRASYEQYF
TGTGCCTCCGCCTACCGGGACAGGGCGTCCTACGAGCAGTACTTC
>TRBV18|TRBJ2-1|-|TRBD2
CASFGLAGDNEQFF
TGTGCCAGTTTCGGACTAGCGGGGGACAATGAGCAGTTCTTC
>TRBV4-1|TRBJ2-7|-|-
CASSQGAGIAYEQYF
TGCGCCAGCAGCCAAGGGGCAGGGATAGCCTACGAGCAGTACTTC
>TRBV18|TRBJ2-3|-|TRBD2
CASSLYPGTSYTDTQYF
TGTGCCAGCTCACTCTACCCCGGGACTAGTTATACAGATACGCAGTATTTT
>TRBV15|TRBJ2-7|-|-
CATSRELREQYF
TGTGCCACCAGCAGAGAATTGCGTGAGCAGTACTTC
>TRBV5-6|TRBJ2-6|-|TRBD1
CASSLARTGTSGANVLTF
TGTGCCAGCAGCTTGGCTAGGACAGGGACCTCTGGGGCCAACGTCCTGACTTTC
>TRBV4-1|TRBJ2-7|-|-
CASSQRISSSYEQYF
TGCGCCAGCAGCCAGAGGATCTCGAGCTCCTACGAGCAGTACTTC
>TRBV7-3|TRBJ2-7|-|TRBD1
CASSKGGQGAYEQYF
TGTGCCAGCAGCAAAGGTGGACAGGGGGCCTACGAGCAGTACTTC
>TRBV9|TRBJ2-6|-|-
CASSVAGSGANVLTF
TGTGCCAGCAGCGTGGCGGGCTCTGGGGCCAACGTCCTGACTTTC
>TRBV9|TRBJ2-1|-|-
CASAHDGFNNEQFF
TGTGCCAGCGCCCATGACGGTTTCAACAATGAGCAGTTCTTC
>TRBV4-3|TRBJ1-1|-|-
CASSRMDNAEAFF
TGCGCCAGCAGCCGTATGGACAATGCTGAAGCTTTCTTT
>TRBV5-1|TRBJ2-5|-|TRBD1
CASSSTGQHQETQYF
TGCGCCAGCAGCTCGACGGGACAGCACCAAGAGACCCAGTACTTC
>TRBV21-1|TRBJ1-2|-|-
CASSAHRTGCVYGYTF
TGTGCCAGCAGCGCACACAGGACAGGATGCGTATATGGCTACACCTTC
>TRBV29-1|TRBJ2-7|-|TRBD2
CSVGHLTSGITYEQYF
TGCAGCGTAGGACACCTTACTAGCGGGATTACCTACGAGCAGTACTTC
>TRBV5-1|TRBJ2-7|-|-
CASTLGGSSREQYF
TGCGCCAGCACCCTGGGGGGTTCCTCTCGGGAGCAGTACTTC
>TRBV10-1|TRBJ2-1|-|TRBD1
CASSRDSTYNEQFF
TGCGCCAGCAGCCGGGACAGTACCTACAATGAGCAGTTCTTC
>TRBV10-2|TRBJ1-1|-|TRBD1
CATRDRGNTEAFF
TGCGCCACCCGGGACAGGGGAAACACTGAAGCTTTCTTT
>TRBV7-9|TRBJ2-7|-|TRBD1
CASSLEDRGLNEQYF
TGTGCCAGCAGCTTAGAGGACAGGGGGCTGAACGAGCAGTACTTC
>TRBV9|TRBJ2-2|-|TRBD2
CASSGSGIVSGELFF
TGTGCCAGCAGCGGTAGCGGGATAGTCTCCGGGGAGCTGTTTTTT
>TRBV7-2|TRBJ2-7|-|-
CASSLPGRSYEQYF
TGTGCCAGCAGCCTGCCAGGGAGAAGTTACGAGCAGTACTTC
>TRBV4-1|TRBJ1-2|-|-
CASSQDRGGQRTTYGYTF
TGCGCCAGCAGCCAAGATCGGGGCGGGCAAAGAACTACCTATGGCTACACCTTC
>TRBV5-1|TRBJ2-3|-|-
CASSPMLGTGSGTDTQYF
TGCGCCAGCAGCCCGATGTTGGGGACGGGATCAGGGACAGATACGCAGTATTTT
>TRBV5-4|TRBJ2-4|-|TRBD1
CASSLALTGDSPIQYF
TGTGCCAGCAGCTTGGCGCTGACAGGGGACTCCCCCATTCAGTACTTC
>TRBV29-1|TRBJ2-7|-|-
CSVNLGHRGNEQYF
TGCAGCGTTAACCTGGGACACCGGGGGAACGAGCAGTACTTC
>TRBV7-6|TRBJ2-2|-|TRBD1
CASSPTGPRNTGELFF
TGTGCCAGCAGCCCGACAGGGCCGAGGAACACCGGGGAGCTGTTTTTT
>TRBV28|TRBJ1-2|once|TRBD1
CASSRAGTGGTVGGYTF
TGTGCCAGCAGTCGAGCCGGGACAGGGGGCACCGTGGGCGGCTACACCTTC
>TRBV5-1|TRBJ1-4|-|-
CASSVDSLNEKLFF
TGCGCCAGCAGCGTGGACAGTCTTAATGAAAAACTGTTTTTT
>TRBV29-1|TRBJ2-7|-|TRBD2
CSAASRLAENEQYF
TGCAGCGCTGCCTCGAGACTAGCGGAAAACGAGCAGTACTTC
>TRBV10-2|TRBJ1-5|-|-
CASSQTDSNQPQHF
TGCGCCAGCAGCCAGACAGATAGCAATCAGCCCCAGCATTTT
>TRBV5-1|TRBJ1-4|once|-
CASSDQQGFGEKLFF
TGCGCCAGCAGCGACCAACAGGGTTTCGGAGAAAAACTGTTTTTT
>TRBV11-2|TRBJ2-3|-|TRBD2
CASSRPGLALTDTQYF
TGTGCCAGCAGCCGCCCTGGACTAGCTCTCACAGATACGCAGTATTTT
>TRBV28|TRBJ2-3|-|TRBD2
CASSTSGRSTDTQYF
TGTGCCAGCAGTACTAGCGGGAGGAGCACAGATACGCAGTATTTT
>TRBV5-1|TRBJ1-1|-|-
CASSSTFMNTEAFF
TGCGCCAGCAGCTCGACTTTCATGAACACTGAAGCTTTCTTT
>TRBV5-1|TRBJ1-2|-|TRBD1
CASTVSTGFFGYTF
TGCGCCAGCACCGTCTCGACAGGGTTCTTTGGCTACACCTTC
>TRBV30|TRBJ2-1|-|TRBD2
CAWTQSSGRRDEQFF
TGTGCCTGGACCCAGTCTAGCGGGAGAAGGGATGAGCAGTTCTTC
>TRBV20-1|TRBJ1-2|-|-
CSATRGAGYTF
TGCAGTGCAACCAGGGGAGCTGGCTACACCTTC
>TRBV6-1|TRBJ1-5|-|-
CASRPDLSNQPQHF
TGTGCCAGCAGACCAGACCTTAGCAATCAGCCCCAGCATTTT
>TRBV7-9|TRBJ2-1|-|TRBD2
CASSPKLADRYNEQFF
TGTGCCAGCAGCCCCAAACTAGCGGACCGATACAATGAGCAGTTCTTC
>TRBV2|TRBJ2-2|-|TRBD1
CASKNPGTGSTGELFF
TGTGCCAGCAAGAACCCCGGGACAGGGTCTACCGGGGAGCTGTTTTTT
>TRBV7-2|TRBJ2-1|-|TRBD2
CASSLSGRDYNEQFF
TGTGCCAGCAGCTTATCCGGGAGGGACTACAATGAGCAGTTCTTC
>TRBV4-1|TRBJ2-2|-|TRBD2
CASSQDPPSGSSVGGELFF
TGCGCCAGCAGCCAAGACCCCCCTAGCGGGAGTTCGGTTGGCGGGGAGCTGTTTTTT
>TRBV14|TRBJ2-5|once|TRBD1
CASSQGTGQGSQYF
TGTGCCAGCAGCCAAGGGACAGGACAAGGCTCCCAGTACTTC
>TRBV28|TRBJ1-5|-|-
CASSLFGSNQPQHF
TGTGCCAGCAGTTTATTCGGAAGCAATCAGCCCCAGCATTTT
>TRBV6-5|TRBJ2-7|-|TRBD2
CASTGLAGSYEQYF
TGTGCCAGCACAGGACTAGCGGGATCATACGAGCAGTACTTC
>TRBV7-3|TRBJ2-2|-|TRBD1
CASSLRQGGELFF
TGTGCCAGCAGCTTAAGACAGGGCGGGGAGCTGTTTTTT
>TRBV28|TRBJ2-7|-|TRBD1
CASRTFSSRTGESYEQYF
TGTGCCAGCAGAACCTTTTCTTCCCGGACAGGGGAGTCCTACGAGCAGTACTTC
>TRBV5-1|TRBJ2-7|-|-
CASSPGLSYEQYF
TGCGCCAGCAGTCCGGGATTGTCCTACGAGCAGTACTTC
>TRBV2|TRBJ2-7|-|-
CASSDARGSYEQYF
TGTGCCAGCAGTGACGCCAGAGGCTCCTACGAGCAGTACTTC
>TRBV2|TRBJ2-7|-|TRBD2
CASSDSTAGNYEQYF
TGTGCCAGCAGTGATTCTACAGCGGGGAACTACGAGCAGTACTTC
>TRBV5-5|TRBJ2-2|-|-
CASSLVGADTGELFF
TGTGCCAGCAGCTTGGTAGGGGCGGACACCGGGGAGCTGTTTTTT
>TRBV5-6|TRBJ2-1|-|-
CASSLSRRQGKLNEQFF
TGTGCCAGCAGCTTGTCTCGTCGGCAGGGTAAGCTTAATGAGCAGTTCTTC
>TRBV5-1|TRBJ2-7|-|TRBD2
CASSLQGGTYEQYF
TGCGCCAGCAGCCTCCAGGGAGGGACCTACGAGCAGTACTTC
>TRBV5-1|TRBJ2-1|-|TRBD2
CASSLAVGRVVYNEQFF
TGCGCCAGCAGCTTGGCCGTCGGGAGGGTGGTGTACAATGAGCAGTTCTTC